Listed below are T cell receptor beta chains from one sample, sequenced in a study of shared T cell receptors in the human thymus. Only in-frame clones appear in the TCRdb table, and some are missing; sequencing was by immunoSEQ multiplex PCR. The table shows a few hundred thousand clones, with around 93% occurring only once. The sequencing input was thymocytes. Receptor source: a human donor. CDR3s include the opening cysteine and the closing phenylalanine or tryptophan. The D gene is left open where the match is weak. The size field is filled for only some rows; it gives once, few, many or a size class.

V gene	clone size	J gene	D gene	CDR3 protein	CDR3 DNA
TRBV29-1	.	TRBJ1-2	.	CSVVRDVNGYTF	TGCAGCGTTGTAAGGGACGTGAATGGCTACACCTTC
TRBV6-5	.	TRBJ1-5	.	CASRTGFGQPQHF	TGTGCCAGCAGGACAGGATTCGGTCAGCCCCAGCATTTT
TRBV28	.	TRBJ1-1	TRBD1	CASSPRDSMNTEAFF	TGTGCCAGCAGTCCAAGGGACAGCATGAACACTGAAGCTTTCTTT
TRBV5-1	.	TRBJ1-2	.	CASSSAPNYGYTF	TGCGCCAGCAGCTCGGCCCCTAACTATGGCTACACCTTC
TRBV21-1	.	TRBJ1-1	.	CASSQTGHEGKMNTEAFF	TGTGCCAGCAGCCAAACTGGCCACGAGGGTAAAATGAACACTGAAGCTTTCTTT
TRBV15	.	TRBJ2-7	.	CATSTPRTVAYEQYF	TGTGCCACCAGCACCCCCCGGACGGTCGCCTACGAGCAGTACTTC
TRBV11-3	.	TRBJ2-1	TRBD2	CASSLDSGTSGYNEQFF	TGTGCCAGCAGCTTAGATAGTGGGACTAGCGGTTACAATGAGCAGTTCTTC
TRBV20-1	.	TRBJ1-2	.	CSADRPPYTF	TGCAGTGCTGACCGACCGCCCTACACCTTC
TRBV7-9	.	TRBJ2-3	.	CASSLLGFVGTDTQYF	TGTGCCAGCAGCTTATTGGGCTTTGTAGGGACAGATACGCAGTATTTT
TRBV30	.	TRBJ2-5	TRBD2	CAWDGTSGRLYQETQYF	TGTGCCTGGGACGGGACTAGCGGGAGACTGTACCAAGAGACCCAGTACTTC
TRBV7-8	.	TRBJ2-1	TRBD1	CASSLPGQGFWEGPYNEQFF	TGTGCCAGCAGCTTACCGGGACAGGGCTTCTGGGAGGGCCCTTACAATGAGCAGTTCTTC
TRBV11-2	.	TRBJ2-5	TRBD1	CASSSTTTGGDQETQYF	TGTGCCAGCAGCTCAACGACGACAGGGGGGGATCAAGAGACCCAGTACTTC
TRBV28	.	TRBJ2-3	TRBD1	CASSLEGAGTDTQYF	TGTGCCAGCAGTTTAGAGGGGGCGGGCACAGATACGCAGTATTTT
TRBV28	once	TRBJ2-5	.	CASSLRVYGLLRETQYF	TGTGCCAGCAGCCTACGGGTTTACGGTCTTTTGCGGGAGACCCAGTACTTC
TRBV15	once	TRBJ1-1	.	CATRHGLMNTEAFF	TGTGCCACCAGGCACGGATTAATGAACACTGAAGCTTTCTTT
TRBV28	.	TRBJ2-1	.	CASSLFPGGSYNEQFF	TGTGCCAGCAGTTTATTTCCAGGGGGGTCCTACAATGAGCAGTTCTTC
TRBV6-5	once	TRBJ1-2	.	CASSAGQQNGYTF	TGTGCCAGCAGTGCCGGACAGCAAAATGGCTACACCTTC
TRBV28	.	TRBJ2-7	.	CASSLKGYHEQYF	TGTGCCAGCAGTTTGAAGGGGTACCACGAGCAGTACTTC
TRBV6-5	.	TRBJ2-1	.	CASSYGGIDEQFF	TGTGCCAGCAGTTACGGCGGGATTGATGAGCAGTTCTTC
TRBV14	.	TRBJ2-3	.	CASSHRGAATQYF	TGTGCCAGCAGCCATAGGGGGGCGGCTACGCAGTATTTT
TRBV11-3	.	TRBJ2-3	.	CASSLDFPSTDTQYF	TGTGCCAGCAGCTTAGATTTTCCTAGCACAGATACGCAGTATTTT
TRBV7-2	.	TRBJ2-5	TRBD2	CASSQGLAGGETQYF	TGTGCCAGCAGTCAGGGGTTAGCGGGAGGGGAGACCCAGTACTTC
TRBV5-6	once	TRBJ2-3	.	CASSPGADTQYF	TGTGCCAGCAGCCCGGGGGCAGATACGCAGTATTTT
TRBV5-8	.	TRBJ2-5	.	CASSSDDSQETQYF	TGTGCCAGCAGCTCGGACGACAGCCAAGAGACCCAGTACTTC
TRBV7-2	.	TRBJ2-1	.	CASSLERREIRRFF	TGTGCCAGCAGCTTAGAAAGGCGGGAAATCAGGCGGTTCTTC
TRBV27	.	TRBJ2-1	.	CASLRAEGEGEQFF	TGTGCCAGCTTGAGGGCGGAAGGAGAGGGTGAGCAGTTCTTC
TRBV5-1	.	TRBJ2-1	TRBD2	CASSFGTSGRRANNEQFF	TGCGCCAGCAGCTTTGGGACTAGCGGGAGAAGGGCTAACAATGAGCAGTTCTTC
TRBV7-3	few	TRBJ1-4	TRBD1	CASSLDPHRDRHEKLFF	TGTGCCAGCAGCTTAGACCCCCACCGGGACAGACATGAAAAACTGTTTTTT
TRBV2	.	TRBJ1-1	.	CASNRFGFDEAFF	TGTGCCAGCAATCGTTTTGGGTTTGATGAAGCTTTCTTT
TRBV27	.	TRBJ2-1	.	CASRYPPPGNYNEQFF	TGTGCCAGCAGATACCCCCCTCCGGGGAACTACAATGAGCAGTTCTTC
TRBV27	.	TRBJ2-7	TRBD2	CASSPGTSGTYEQYF	TGTGCCAGCAGCCCGGGGACTAGCGGGACCTACGAGCAGTACTTC
TRBV4-3	.	TRBJ2-2	TRBD2	CASSQDSLAGFTGELFF	TGCGCCAGCAGCCAAGATTCGCTAGCGGGCTTCACCGGGGAGCTGTTTTTT
TRBV10-3	.	TRBJ2-2	.	CAISESGDTNTGELFF	TGTGCCATCAGTGAGTCGGGAGACACGAACACCGGGGAGCTGTTTTTT
TRBV27	.	TRBJ1-4	.	CASSSAGVRGEKLFF	TGTGCCAGCAGTTCAGCAGGGGTCAGGGGTGAAAAACTGTTTTTT
TRBV11-2	.	TRBJ1-2	.	CASRDNSGYTF	TGTGCCAGCAGGGACAACTCCGGCTACACCTTC
TRBV9	.	TRBJ2-7	TRBD2	CASSVGLADSYEQYF	TGTGCCAGCAGCGTAGGACTAGCGGACTCCTACGAGCAGTACTTC
TRBV30	.	TRBJ1-4	TRBD1	CAWRSPPGTGGTWLNEKLFF	TGTGCCTGGAGGTCACCCCCCGGGACAGGGGGCACCTGGCTGAATGAAAAACTGTTTTTT
TRBV9	few	TRBJ1-1	TRBD1	CASTRQGMNTEAFF	TGTGCCAGCACCAGACAGGGAATGAACACTGAAGCTTTCTTT
TRBV7-9	.	TRBJ1-5	.	CASSRTGQIHQPQHF	TGTGCCAGCAGCCGCACCGGACAGATCCATCAGCCCCAGCATTTT
TRBV4-3	once	TRBJ2-2	.	CASSQESIGDFWNTGELFF	TGCGCCAGCAGCCAAGAGTCAATCGGGGACTTTTGGAACACCGGGGAGCTGTTTTTT
TRBV7-3	.	TRBJ1-2	.	CASSFKAGYTF	TGTGCCAGCAGCTTTAAGGCTGGCTACACCTTC
TRBV29-1	.	TRBJ2-1	TRBD2	CSVGLAGVDNEQFF	TGCAGCGTTGGACTAGCGGGAGTAGACAATGAGCAGTTCTTC
TRBV9	.	TRBJ2-3	.	CASSVGGVRTDTQYF	TGTGCCAGCAGCGTAGGCGGGGTAAGGACAGATACGCAGTATTTT